The sequence of this T cell receptor beta chain was determined in a study of somatic mutations in cytotoxic T cells in rheumatoid arthritis. This clone showed up just once. No antigen is known for it. Broader study findings: With advancing age, CD8+ clonality climbed in rheumatoid arthritis patients but did not rise in healthy controls. Comparison of CD8+ T-cell clonality between rheumatoid arthritis patients and age-matched healthy controls yielded no significant difference. There were about an eighth of the 65 patients in whom the largest CD8+ clone exceeded 20% of CD8+ cells.

By positive magnetic bead selection, CD4+ and CD8+ cells were isolated, and their purity was checked by flow cytometry. V was shortened by 0 bases and J by 2 bases, with 10 bases between the two germline ends. This CDR3 spans 15 amino acids. The germline gives CDR1 MNHNY, CDR2 SVGAGI (reference sequence). Clones were read by immunoSEQ multiplex PCR, and TCRdb kept only the in-frame ones, dropping some. Of around 19,000 clones in the sample, around 83% were seen once. The rearrangement links TRBV6-6 to TRBJ2-5; D tentatively fits TRBD1 or TRBD2 (5 bases each). The sequenced sample was CD8+ T cells sorted from blood. The TCR was taken from an adult with rheumatoid arthritis. In DNA, the CDR3 is TGTGCCAGCAGTTACTCCACGGGGCCTCAAGAGACCCAGTACTTC. It specifies CASSYSTGPQETQYF.